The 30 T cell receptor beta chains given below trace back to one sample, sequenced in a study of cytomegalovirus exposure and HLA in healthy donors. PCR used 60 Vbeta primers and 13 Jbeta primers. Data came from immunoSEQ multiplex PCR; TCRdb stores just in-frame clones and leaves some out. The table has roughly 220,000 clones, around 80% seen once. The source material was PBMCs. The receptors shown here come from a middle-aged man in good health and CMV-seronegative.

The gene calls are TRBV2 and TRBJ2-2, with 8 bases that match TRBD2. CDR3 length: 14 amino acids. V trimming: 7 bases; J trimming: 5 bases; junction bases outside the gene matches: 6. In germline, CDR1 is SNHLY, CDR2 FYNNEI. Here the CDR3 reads CASTPGGRTGELFF. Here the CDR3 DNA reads TGTGCCAGCACTCCGGGAGGGCGAACCGGGGAGCTGTTTTTT.

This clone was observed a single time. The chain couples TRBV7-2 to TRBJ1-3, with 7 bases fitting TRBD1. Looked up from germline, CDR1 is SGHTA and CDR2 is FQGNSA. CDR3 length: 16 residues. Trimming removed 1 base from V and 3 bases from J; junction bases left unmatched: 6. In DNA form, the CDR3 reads TGTGCCAGCAGCTTAGTTGGAGGGGGCTTTGGAAACACCATATATTTT. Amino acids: CASSLVGGGFGNTIYF. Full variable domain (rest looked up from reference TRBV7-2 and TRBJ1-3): GAGVSQSPSNKVTEKGKDVELRCDPISGHTALYWYRQSLGQGLEFLIYFQGNSAPDKSGLPSDRFSAERTGGSVSTLTIQRTQQEDSAVYLCASSLVGGGFGNTIYFGEGSWLTVV.

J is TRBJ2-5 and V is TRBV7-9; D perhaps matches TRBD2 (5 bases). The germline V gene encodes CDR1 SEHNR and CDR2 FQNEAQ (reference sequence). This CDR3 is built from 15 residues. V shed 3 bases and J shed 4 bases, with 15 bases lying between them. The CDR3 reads CASSFHREAGETQYF. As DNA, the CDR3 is TGTGCCAGCAGCTTTCATCGAGAGGCGGGAGAGACCCAGTACTTC.

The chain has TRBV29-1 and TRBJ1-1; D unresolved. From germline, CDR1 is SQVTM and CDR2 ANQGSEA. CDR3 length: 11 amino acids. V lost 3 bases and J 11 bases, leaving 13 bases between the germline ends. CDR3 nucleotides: TGCAGCGTTGATGAGAGGGTCGGGGCTTTCTTT. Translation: CSVDERVGAFF.

CDR3 nucleotides: TGTGCCAGCAGCTTGGCGGGACCCCCTTTGGAGCAGTACTTC. Protein sequence: CASSLAGPPLEQYF. The chain has TRBV13 and TRBJ2-7, with D tentatively TRBD2 (6 bases). V dropped 3 bases and J dropped 7 bases, with 16 bases sitting between them. The CDR3 contains 14 residues. Germline V gives CDR1 PRHDT, CDR2 FYEKMQ (reference sequence).

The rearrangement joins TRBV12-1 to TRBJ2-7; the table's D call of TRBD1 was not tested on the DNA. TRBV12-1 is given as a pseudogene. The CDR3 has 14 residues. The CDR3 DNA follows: TGTGCCAGCAGTCCGGGACAGGGGCCGTACGAGCAGTACTTC. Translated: CASSPGQGPYEQYF.

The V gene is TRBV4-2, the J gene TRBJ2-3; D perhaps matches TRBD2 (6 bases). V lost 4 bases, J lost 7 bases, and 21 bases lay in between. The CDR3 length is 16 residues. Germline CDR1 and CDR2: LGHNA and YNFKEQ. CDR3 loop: CASSPSRGGTLYTQYF. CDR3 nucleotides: TGTGCCAGCAGCCCTTCCCGGGGCGGGACTTTATATACGCAGTATTTT.

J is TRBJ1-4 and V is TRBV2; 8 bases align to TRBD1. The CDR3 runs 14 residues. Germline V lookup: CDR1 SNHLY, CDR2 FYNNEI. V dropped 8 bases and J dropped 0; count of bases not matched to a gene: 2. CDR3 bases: TGTGCCAGCGCGGACAGGGCAACTAATGAAAAACTGTTTTTT. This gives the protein CASADRATNEKLFF. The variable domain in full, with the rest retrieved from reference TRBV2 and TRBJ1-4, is EPEVTQTPSHQVTQMGQEVILRCVPISNHLYFYWYRQILGQKVEFLVSFYNNEISEKSEIFDDQFSVERPDGSNFTLKIRSTKLEDSAMYFCASADRATNEKLFFGSGTQLSVL.

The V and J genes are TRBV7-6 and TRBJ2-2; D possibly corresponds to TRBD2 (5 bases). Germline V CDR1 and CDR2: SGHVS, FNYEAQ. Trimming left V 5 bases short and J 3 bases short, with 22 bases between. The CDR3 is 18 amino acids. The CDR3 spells CASSPDRRAANYTGELFF. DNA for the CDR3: TGTGCCAGCAGCCCGGACCGAAGAGCGGCAAACTACACCGGGGAGCTGTTTTTT. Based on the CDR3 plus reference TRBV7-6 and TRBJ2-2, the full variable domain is GAGVSQSPRYKVTKRGQDVALRCDPISGHVSLYWYRQALGQGPEFLTYFNYEAQQDKSGLPNDRFSAERPEGSISTLTIQRTEQRDSAMYRCASSPDRRAANYTGELFFGEGSRLTVL.

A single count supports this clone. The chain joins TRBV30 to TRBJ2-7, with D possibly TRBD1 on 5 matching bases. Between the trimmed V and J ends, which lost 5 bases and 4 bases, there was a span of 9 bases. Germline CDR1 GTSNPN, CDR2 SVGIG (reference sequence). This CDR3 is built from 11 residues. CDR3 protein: CAWGAYYEQYF. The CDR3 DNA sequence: TGTGCCTGGGGGGCTTATTACGAGCAGTACTTC.

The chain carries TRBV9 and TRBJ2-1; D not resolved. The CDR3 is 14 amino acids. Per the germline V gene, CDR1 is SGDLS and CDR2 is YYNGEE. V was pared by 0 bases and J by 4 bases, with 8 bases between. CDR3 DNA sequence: TGTGCCAGCAGCGTAGGCTCCACTTACAATGAGCAGTTCTTC. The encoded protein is CASSVGSTYNEQFF. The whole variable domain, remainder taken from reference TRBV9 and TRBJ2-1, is DSGVTQTPKHLITATGQRVTLRCSPRSGDLSVYWYQQSLDQGLQFLIQYYNGEERAKGNILERFSAQQFPDLHSELNLSSLELGDSALYFCASSVGSTYNEQFFGPGTRLTVL.

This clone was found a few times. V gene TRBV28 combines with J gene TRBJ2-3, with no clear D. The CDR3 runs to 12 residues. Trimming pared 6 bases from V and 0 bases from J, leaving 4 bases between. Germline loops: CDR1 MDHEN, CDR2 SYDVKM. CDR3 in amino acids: CASSVSTDTQYF. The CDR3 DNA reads TGTGCCAGCAGCGTAAGCACAGATACGCAGTATTTT.

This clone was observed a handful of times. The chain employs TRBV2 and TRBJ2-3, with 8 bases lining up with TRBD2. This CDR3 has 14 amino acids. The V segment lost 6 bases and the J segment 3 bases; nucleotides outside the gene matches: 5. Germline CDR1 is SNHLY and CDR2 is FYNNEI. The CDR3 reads CASSQAGVTDTQYF. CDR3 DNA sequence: TGTGCCAGCAGCCAAGCGGGAGTAACAGATACGCAGTATTTT.

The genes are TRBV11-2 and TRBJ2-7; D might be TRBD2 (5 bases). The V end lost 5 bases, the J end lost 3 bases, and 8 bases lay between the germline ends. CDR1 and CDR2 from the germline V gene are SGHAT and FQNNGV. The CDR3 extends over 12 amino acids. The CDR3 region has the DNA TGTGCCAGCAGCAACGGACTCTACGAGCAGTACTTC. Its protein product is CASSNGLYEQYF.

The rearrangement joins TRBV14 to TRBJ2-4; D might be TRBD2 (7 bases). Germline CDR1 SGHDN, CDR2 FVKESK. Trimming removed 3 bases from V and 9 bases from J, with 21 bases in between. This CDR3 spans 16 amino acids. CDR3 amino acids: CASSQPQGGGGSIQYF. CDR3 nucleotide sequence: TGTGCCAGCAGCCAGCCCCAGGGAGGGGGGGGAAGCATTCAGTACTTC.

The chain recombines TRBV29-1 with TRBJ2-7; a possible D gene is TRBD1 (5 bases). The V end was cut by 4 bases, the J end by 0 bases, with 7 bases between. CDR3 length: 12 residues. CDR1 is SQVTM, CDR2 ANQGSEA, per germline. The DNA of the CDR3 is TGCAGCGTTGGACAGAGCTCCTACGAGCAGTACTTC. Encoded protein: CSVGQSSYEQYF.

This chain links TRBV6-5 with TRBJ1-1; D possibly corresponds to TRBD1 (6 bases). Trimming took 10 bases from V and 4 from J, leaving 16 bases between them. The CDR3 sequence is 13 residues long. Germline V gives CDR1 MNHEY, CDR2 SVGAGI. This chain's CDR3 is CATWTTGTTEAFF. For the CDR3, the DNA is TGTGCCACATGGACCACAGGGACCACTGAAGCTTTCTTT.

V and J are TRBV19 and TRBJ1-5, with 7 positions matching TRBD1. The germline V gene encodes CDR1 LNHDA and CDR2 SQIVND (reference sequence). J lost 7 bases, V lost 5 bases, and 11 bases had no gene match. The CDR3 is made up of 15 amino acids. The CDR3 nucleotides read TGTGCCAGTAGTGCGGAGGGGGCGATAAGACAGCCCCAGCATTTT. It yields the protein CASSAEGAIRQPQHF.

CDR3 protein: CASKPSGRAPRNEQFF. Here the CDR3 DNA reads TGCGCCAGCAAGCCTAGCGGGAGGGCCCCTCGGAATGAGCAGTTCTTC. The V and J genes are TRBV4-1 and TRBJ2-1, with TRBD2 identical over 12 bases. J gave up 7 bases and V 7 bases, and 11 bases lay outside the gene matches. The CDR3 spans 16 residues. Germline V gene sequence: CDR1 MGHRA, CDR2 YSYEKL.

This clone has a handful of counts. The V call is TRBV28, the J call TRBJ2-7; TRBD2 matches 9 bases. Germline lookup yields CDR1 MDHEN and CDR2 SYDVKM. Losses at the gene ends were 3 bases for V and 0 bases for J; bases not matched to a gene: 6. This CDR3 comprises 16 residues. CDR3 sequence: CASSFTLSGSSYEQYF. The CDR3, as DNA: TGTGCCAGCAGTTTCACACTTAGCGGGAGCTCCTACGAGCAGTACTTC.

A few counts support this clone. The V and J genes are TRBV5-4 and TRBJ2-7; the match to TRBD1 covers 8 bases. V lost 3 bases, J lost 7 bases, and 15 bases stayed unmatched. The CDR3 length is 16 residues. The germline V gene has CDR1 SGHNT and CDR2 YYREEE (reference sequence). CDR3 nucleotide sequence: TGTGCCAGCAGCTCCCCCTTGGACAGGGCCCTCGGGGAGCAGTACTTC. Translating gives CASSSPLDRALGEQYF.

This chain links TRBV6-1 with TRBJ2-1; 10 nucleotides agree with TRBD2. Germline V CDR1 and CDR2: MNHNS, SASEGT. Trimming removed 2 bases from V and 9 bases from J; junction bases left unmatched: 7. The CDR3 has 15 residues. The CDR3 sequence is CASSESSGRKGEQFF. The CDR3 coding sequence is TGTGCCAGCAGTGAATCTAGCGGGAGAAAGGGTGAGCAGTTCTTC.

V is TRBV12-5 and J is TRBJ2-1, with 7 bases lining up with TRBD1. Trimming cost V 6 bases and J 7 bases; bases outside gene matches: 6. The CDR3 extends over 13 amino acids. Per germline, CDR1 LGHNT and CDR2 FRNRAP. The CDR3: CASGTDRVNEQFF. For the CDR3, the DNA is TGTGCTAGTGGGACAGACAGGGTAAATGAGCAGTTCTTC.

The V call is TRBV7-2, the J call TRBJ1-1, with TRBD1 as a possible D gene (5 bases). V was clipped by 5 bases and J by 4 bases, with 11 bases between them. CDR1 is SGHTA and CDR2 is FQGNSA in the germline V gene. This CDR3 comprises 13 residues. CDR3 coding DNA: TGTGCCAGCAGCCGAGACAGTGTCACTGAAGCTTTCTTT. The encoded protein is CASSRDSVTEAFF. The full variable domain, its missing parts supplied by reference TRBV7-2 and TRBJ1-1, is GAGVSQSPSNKVTEKGKDVELRCDPISGHTALYWYRQSLGQGLEFLIYFQGNSAPDKSGLPSDRFSAERTGGSVSTLTIQRTQQEDSAVYLCASSRDSVTEAFFGQGTRLTVV.

CDR3 in amino acids: CAWTFPGAPLHF. The CDR3, as DNA: TGTGCCTGGACCTTCCCCGGGGCACCCCTCCACTTT. The chain employs TRBV30 and TRBJ1-6; D gene ambiguous. Germline CDR1 and CDR2: GTSNPN and SVGIG (reference sequence). CDR3 length: 12 residues. V lost 4 bases, J lost 11 bases, and 12 bases lay in between.

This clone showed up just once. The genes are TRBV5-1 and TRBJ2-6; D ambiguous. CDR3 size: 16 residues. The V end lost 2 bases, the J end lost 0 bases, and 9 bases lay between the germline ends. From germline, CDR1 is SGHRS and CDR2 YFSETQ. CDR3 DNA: TGCGCCAGCAGCTTACAAGTCAGCTCTGGGGCCAACGTCCTGACTTTC. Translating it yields CASSLQVSSGANVLTF.

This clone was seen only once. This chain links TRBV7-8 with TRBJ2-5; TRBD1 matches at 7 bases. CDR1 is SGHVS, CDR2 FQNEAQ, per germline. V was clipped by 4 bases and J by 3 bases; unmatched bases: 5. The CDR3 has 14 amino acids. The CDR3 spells CASSSDRVKETQYF. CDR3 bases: TGTGCCAGCAGCTCCGACAGGGTAAAAGAGACCCAGTACTTC.

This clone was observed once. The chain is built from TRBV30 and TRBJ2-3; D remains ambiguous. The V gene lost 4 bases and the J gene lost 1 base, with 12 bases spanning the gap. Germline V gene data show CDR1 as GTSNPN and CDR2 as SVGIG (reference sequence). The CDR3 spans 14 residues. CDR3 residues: CAWNLFFGTDTQYF. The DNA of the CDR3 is TGTGCCTGGAATTTGTTCTTTGGCACAGATACGCAGTATTTT.

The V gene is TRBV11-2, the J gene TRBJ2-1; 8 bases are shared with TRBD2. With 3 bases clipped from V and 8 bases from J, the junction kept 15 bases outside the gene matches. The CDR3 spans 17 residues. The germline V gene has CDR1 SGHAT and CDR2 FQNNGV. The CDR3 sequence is CASSLHTGRGRGDEQFF. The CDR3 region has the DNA TGTGCCAGCAGCTTGCACACCGGGAGGGGAAGGGGCGATGAGCAGTTCTTC.

CDR3 sequence (DNA): TGTGCCAGCAGTTATAACAGGGTCTACGAGCAGTACTTC. This sequence encodes CASSYNRVYEQYF. This chain links TRBV6-6 with TRBJ2-7; the D gene is possibly TRBD1 (6 bases). This CDR3 is 13 amino acids long. Trimming took off 3 bases at V and 3 bases at J, with 9 bases between the two ends. Germline CDR1 reads MNHNY; CDR2 reads SVGAGI (reference sequence).